This T cell receptor beta chain was captured by sequencing in a study of blood T cell repertoires in COVID-19. Followed over time, Seattle patients had been enrolled while infection was active. The CDR3 covers 15 residues. In germline, CDR1 is LNHDA, CDR2 SQIVND (reference sequence). V lost 7 bases and J lost 1, with 16 bases in between. Using immunoSEQ multiplex PCR, the repertoire was profiled, and TCRdb retains in-frame clones only, with some absent. The sample records over 200,000 clones, 90% to 95% being singletons. Sequenced: peripheral blood. The source of this sequence is a man aged 55 to 70 with COVID-19, enrolled during active disease. This chain connects TRBV19 to TRBJ1-1, with D possibly matching TRBD1 (5 bases). The CDR3 spells CASNLGAGQNTEAFF. The CDR3 DNA is TGTGCCAGTAACCTTGGGGCTGGGCAGAACACTGAAGCTTTCTTT.